This T cell receptor beta chain came from a study of T cell responses to AZD1222 COVID-19 vaccine. Background on the study: Investigators merged groups given second doses at roughly 4 or roughly 12 weeks. The study's findings and limits: Most donors were white British, females outnumbered males, and clonal diversity was possibly underestimated. Repertoires in all cases were sampled only once the peak T cell response had passed. Among vaccine-associated CD4 TCRs, coverage spanned spike, with dominance at 160-218 and 743-854.

Assay: immunoSEQ multiplex PCR; the TCRdb copy retains only in-frame clones and omits some. The sample has 120,000 or so clones, 70% to 90% seen once; the top ten hold about 5%. To note about this clone: Antigen unknown.

In germline, CDR1 is MNHEY, CDR2 SVGAGI. V lost 6 bases to trimming and J lost 6 bases, with 8 bases between them. The CDR3 consists of 11 residues. The gene calls are TRBV6-5 and TRBJ1-2; D unresolved. This sequence originates from an adult in good health. The material sequenced was peripheral blood, taken on day 0 of AZD1222 vaccination. The CDR3 sequence is CASRGGHGYTF. CDR3 nucleotide sequence: TGTGCCAGCAGGGGAGGGCATGGCTACACCTTC.